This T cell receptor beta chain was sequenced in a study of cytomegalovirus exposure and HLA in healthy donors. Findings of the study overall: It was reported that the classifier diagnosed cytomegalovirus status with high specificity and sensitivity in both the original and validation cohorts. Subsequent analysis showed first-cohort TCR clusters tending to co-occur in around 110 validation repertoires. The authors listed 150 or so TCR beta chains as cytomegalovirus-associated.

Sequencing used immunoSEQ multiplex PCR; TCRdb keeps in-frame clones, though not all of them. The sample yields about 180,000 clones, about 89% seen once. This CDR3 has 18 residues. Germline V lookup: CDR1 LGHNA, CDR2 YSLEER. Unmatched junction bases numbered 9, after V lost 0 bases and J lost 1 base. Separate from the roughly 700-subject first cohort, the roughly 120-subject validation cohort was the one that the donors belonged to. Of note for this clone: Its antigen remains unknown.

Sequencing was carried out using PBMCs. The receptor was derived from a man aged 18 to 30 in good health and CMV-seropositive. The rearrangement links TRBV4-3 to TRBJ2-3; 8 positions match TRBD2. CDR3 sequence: CASSQDFDAAGGTDTQYF. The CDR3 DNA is TGCGCCAGCAGCCAAGATTTTGACGCAGCGGGAGGCACAGATACGCAGTATTTT.